One TCR beta chain is described in this entry. This CDR3 contains 15 residues. Germline values: CDR1 LGHNA, CDR2 YSLEER. Between the trimmed V and J ends, which lost 4 bases and 3 bases, there was a span of 15 bases. The PCR used 60 Vbeta and 13 Jbeta primers. Data came from immunoSEQ multiplex PCR; TCRdb stores just in-frame clones and leaves some out. The sample lists about 240,000 clones, about four fifths occurring once. The data belong to a study of cytomegalovirus exposure and HLA in healthy donors. About the study: The roughly 120 million unique TCR beta sequences, from around 200 million T cells, were found by an earlier analysis.

This clonotype originated in a woman aged 40-49 years in good health and CMV-seropositive. The gene calls are TRBV4-3 and TRBJ1-1; D is possibly TRBD1 (6 bases). The sequencing sample was made of PBMCs. This CDR3 is CASSPGGRRDTEAFF. The CDR3 DNA reads TGCGCCAGCAGCCCCGGGGGGCGAAGGGACACTGAAGCTTTCTTT.